One sample yielded the 17 T cell receptor beta chains listed below, sequenced in a study of blood T cell repertoires in COVID-19. Here immunoSEQ multiplex PCR was the method, and the copy in TCRdb shows in-frame clones only, minus some. The repertoire has around 190,000 clones, about 88% of them found once; the top ten carry over 15%. The material sequenced was peripheral blood. These receptors were taken from a man in his forties or fifties with COVID-19, enrolled during active disease.

The CDR3 spells CASSPLGRNEQYF. CDR3 DNA sequence: TGTGCCAGCTCACCACTGGGCCGAAACGAGCAGTACTTC. V and J are TRBV18 and TRBJ2-7; D is unclear. This CDR3 comprises 13 residues. The germline V gene has CDR1 KGHSH and CDR2 LQKENI. The germline V and J ends were trimmed by 1 base and 5 bases, with 9 bases remaining between them.

This sequence joins TRBV19 and TRBJ2-1, with D unclear. V was cut by 3 bases and J by 6 bases, with 15 bases left in between. Germline loops: CDR1 LNHDA, CDR2 SQIVND (reference sequence). The CDR3 is made up of 15 amino acids. The CDR3 DNA reads TGTGCCAGTAGTATTAGACGGAGCCAGAGCAATGAGCAGTTCTTC. It is translated as CASSIRRSQSNEQFF.

The chain links TRBV24-1 to TRBJ2-1; D is uncertain. Trimming stripped 3 bases from V and 7 bases from J, with 12 bases between. Germline V gives CDR1 KGHDR, CDR2 SFDVKD. The CDR3 has 14 amino acids. CDR3 loop: CATSDTTNGNEQFF. CDR3 nucleotide sequence: TGTGCCACCAGTGATACTACCAATGGGAATGAGCAGTTCTTC.

The rearrangement uses TRBV6-5 and TRBJ2-2, with D perhaps TRBD1 (6 bases). The CDR3 runs 13 residues. Germline lookup yields CDR1 MNHEY and CDR2 SVGAGI. V dropped 10 bases and J dropped 7 bases, with 16 bases sitting between them. This CDR3 reads CATPDRRIGELFF. The CDR3 DNA is TGTGCCACCCCCGACAGGAGGATCGGGGAGCTGTTTTTT.

The gene calls are TRBV5-1 and TRBJ1-2; 8 positions match TRBD1. V shed 0 bases and J 4 bases; nucleotides not matched to a gene: 2. This CDR3 comprises 14 residues. Germline V CDR1 and CDR2: SGHRS, YFSETQ. The CDR3 spells CASSLDQGAYGYTF. CDR3 DNA sequence: TGCGCCAGCAGCTTGGACCAGGGGGCCTATGGCTACACCTTC.

The rearrangement joins TRBV19 to TRBJ2-1; TRBD2 agrees at 11 bases. There are 14 residues in the CDR3. With V trimmed by 7 bases and J by 8 bases, 7 bases remained unmatched. CDR1 is LNHDA, CDR2 SQIVND, per germline (reference sequence). The CDR3 reads CASMATSGKHEQFF. DNA of the CDR3: TGTGCCAGTATGGCGACTAGCGGGAAGCATGAGCAGTTCTTC.

V is TRBV5-6 and J is TRBJ2-7; 7 bases fit TRBD1. Trimming at V came to 0 bases and at J to 7 bases, leaving 7 bases not matched to a gene. The germline CDR1 and CDR2 sequences are SGHDT and YYEEEE. CDR3 length equals 14 residues. CDR3 nucleotide sequence: TGTGCCAGCAGCTTGGGACAGGGTTCGAGGGAGCAGTACTTC. Protein sequence: CASSLGQGSREQYF.

The CDR3 here is CASSGRQGAYEQYF. In nucleotides, the CDR3 is TGTGCCAGCAGCGGCCGACAGGGAGCCTACGAGCAGTACTTC. The V call is TRBV7-2, the J call TRBJ2-7; TRBD1 aligns across 7 bases. Trimming took 5 bases from V and 2 from J; bases not matched to a gene: 6. CDR1 and CDR2 from the germline V gene are SGHTA and FQGNSA. This CDR3 has 14 amino acids.

This chain connects TRBV6-2 or TRBV6-3 to TRBJ2-3; maybe TRBD2 (5 bases). V gave up 4 bases and J gave up 3 bases, with 17 bases separating them. In germline, CDR1 is MNHEY, CDR2 SVGEGT. The CDR3 contains 16 residues. The CDR3 bases are TGTGCCAGCAGTTGGACTGGGCGGGTAGGGACAGATACGCAGTATTTT. Translation: CASSWTGRVGTDTQYF.

The chain uses TRBV5-4 and TRBJ1-5; 8 bases are a match to TRBD1. The CDR3 spans 17 residues. Trimming cost V 3 bases and J 2 bases; bases outside gene matches: 10. In germline, CDR1 is SGHNT, CDR2 YYREEE (reference sequence). CDR3: CASSSDRGLGGNQPQHF. The CDR3 bases are TGTGCCAGCAGCTCCGACAGGGGCCTCGGTGGCAATCAGCCCCAGCATTTT.

The V gene is TRBV6-5, the J gene TRBJ2-6; 7 nucleotides align to TRBD2. In germline, CDR1 is MNHEY, CDR2 SVGAGI. The trim removed 1 base at V and 2 bases at J, leaving 2 bases unmatched. The CDR3 spans 16 residues. For the CDR3, the DNA is TGTGCCAGCAGTTACTTCGCGGGAGCTGGGGCCAACGTCCTGACTTTC. This encodes CASSYFAGAGANVLTF.

J is TRBJ2-3 and V is TRBV7-9, with D possibly matching TRBD1 (6 bases). Looked up from germline, CDR1 is SEHNR and CDR2 is FQNEAQ (reference sequence). The CDR3 contains 13 residues. V was clipped by 1 base and J by 11 bases, with 13 bases between them. CDR3 loop: CASSLGFEDRQYF. The CDR3, as DNA: TGTGCCAGCAGCTTAGGGTTCGAGGACAGGCAGTATTTT.

CDR3 protein: CASSYRENTEAFF. CDR3 nucleotide sequence: TGTGCCAGTAGTTACAGGGAGAACACTGAAGCTTTCTTT. The J gene is TRBJ1-1, the V gene TRBV19, with D tentatively TRBD1 (6 bases). Trimming took 5 bases from V and 1 from J, leaving 8 bases between them. The V gene's germline CDR1 is LNHDA and CDR2 SQIVND (reference sequence). The CDR3 length is 13 residues.

V gene TRBV6-5 combines with J gene TRBJ1-6; no firm D call. Trimming shortened V by 6 bases and J by 7 bases, and 13 bases separated the two germline ends. The CDR3 has 14 residues. From germline, CDR1 is MNHEY and CDR2 SVGAGI. The CDR3 coding sequence is TGTGCCAGCAGGCGGGCCGCCTCAAATTCACCCCTCCACTTT. Protein product: CASRRAASNSPLHF.

The chain is built from TRBV15 and TRBJ2-7; tentatively, D is TRBD1 (5 bases). Trimming pared 2 bases from V and 3 bases from J, leaving 8 bases between. There are 13 residues in the CDR3. CDR1 and CDR2 (germline): LNHNV, YYDKDF (reference sequence). CDR3 amino acids: CATSRIDSYEQYF. DNA for the CDR3: TGTGCCACCAGCAGAATAGACAGCTACGAGCAGTACTTC.

The chain links TRBV5-1 to TRBJ2-3, with 7 bases lining up with TRBD2. The trim removed 1 base at V and 3 bases at J, leaving 5 bases unmatched. CDR1 is SGHRS and CDR2 is YFSETQ in the germline V gene. CDR3 length: 15 amino acids. This CDR3 is CASSLRQGGTDTQYF. CDR3 in DNA: TGCGCCAGCAGCTTGAGGCAGGGAGGGACAGATACGCAGTATTTT. Combining the CDR3 with reference TRBV5-1 and TRBJ2-3 gives the whole variable domain KAGVTQTPRYLIKTRGQQVTLSCSPISGHRSVSWYQQTPGQGLQFLFEYFSETQRNKGNFPGRFSGRQFSNSRSEMNVSTLELGDSALYLCASSLRQGGTDTQYFGPGTRLTVL.

The CDR3 sequence: CASSIVSRQGGQPQHF. Written as DNA, the CDR3 is TGTGCCAGTAGTATAGTATCACGGCAGGGTGGACAGCCCCAGCATTTT. The V call is TRBV19, the J call TRBJ1-5; D possibly corresponds to TRBD1 (5 bases). Per germline, CDR1 LNHDA and CDR2 SQIVND (reference sequence). V shed 1 base and J shed 7 bases, with 17 bases lying between them. The CDR3 is made up of 16 amino acids.